This T cell receptor (beta chain) came from a study of CD8 T cells in Susac syndrome. Study summary: Patients with Susac syndrome were therapy-naive, on corticosteroids, or on intravenous immunoglobulin alone at the time that blood was drawn.

Random hexamers served to reverse transcribe roughly 0.45 to 1 ug RNA. With immunoSEQ multiplex PCR, TCR beta CDR3 was amplified across 54 Vbeta and 13 Jbeta. TCRdb re-called the immunoSEQ multiplex PCR reads with MiXCR, one entry per CDR3 protein. The sample contains over 150,000 distinct CDR3 sequences, about 94% of which appear only once. CD8+ and CD4+ T cells from blood underwent TCR beta sequencing, which was carried out in a high-throughput format. CDR3 length: 15 residues. Germline values: CDR1 GTSNPN, CDR2 SVGIG (reference sequence). V was pared by 2 bases and J by 3 bases, with 16 bases between.

This chain joins TRBV30 and TRBJ1-1; possibly TRBD1 for D (5 bases). What was sequenced was CD4+ T cells from PBMCs. The TCR sequence derives from a human donor with Susac syndrome. The CDR3 nucleotides read TGTGCCTGGAGTAACCAAGCGGGGCGGTACACTGAAGCTTTCTTT. Translated: CAWSNQAGRYTEAFF.